Reported below is one T cell receptor (beta chain). The data originate from a study of blood T cell repertoires in COVID-19. About the study: Samples representing acute and convalescent COVID-19 were sourced from the United States, Italy and Spain.

Germline V gene data show CDR1 as SGHRS and CDR2 as YFSETQ. The CDR3 sequence is 17 residues long. Unmatched junction bases numbered 10, after V lost 6 bases and J lost 0 bases. Using immunoSEQ multiplex PCR, the repertoire was profiled, and TCRdb retains in-frame clones only, with some absent. The sample yields about 240,000 clones, about 81% seen once. Sample: peripheral blood. This TCR came from a woman in her fifties or sixties with active or convalescent COVID-19. The chain carries TRBV5-1 and TRBJ1-4, with 8 bases matching TRBD1. The CDR3 spells CASKRTGSGSTNEKLFF. CDR3 nucleotides: TGCGCCAGCAAGAGGACAGGGTCTGGATCAACTAATGAAAAACTGTTTTTT.